What follows describes a single T cell receptor (beta chain). What it binds is not known. The record originates from a study of T cells after yellow fever vaccination. Study summary: Fractions of limited cellularity were prepared by means of SMART-Seq v4 Ultra Low Input. Points from the study as a whole: Shared CD4/CD8 clonotypes were a small share, likely from convergent recombination. At around 96% for CD4 and 70% to 90% for CD8, most primary-vaccination clones showed up again after the booster.

The authors made TCR cDNA by 5'RACE template switching, adding a universal primer site and UMIs. From the 5' RACE reads, TCRdb called clonotypes with MiXCR, one entry per CDR3 protein. The sample lists 300,000 to 400,000 distinct CDR3 sequences, around 4.1% occurring once. The sequence came from a man aged 18 to 29 who received the YFV17D yellow fever vaccine. The sample consisted of PBMCs, taken 5 days after the yellow fever booster vaccination.

The CDR3 protein is CASSQSTGGEQYV. In nucleotides, the CDR3 is TGTGCCAGTAGCCAATCGACAGGGGGCGAGCAGTACGTC. This chain links TRBV19 with TRBJ2-7; 9 bases fit TRBD1. This CDR3 is built from 13 residues. Germline trimming cut 6 bases from V and 6 bases from J; bases unmatched to any gene: 6. Germline CDR1 LNHDA, CDR2 SQIVND (reference sequence).